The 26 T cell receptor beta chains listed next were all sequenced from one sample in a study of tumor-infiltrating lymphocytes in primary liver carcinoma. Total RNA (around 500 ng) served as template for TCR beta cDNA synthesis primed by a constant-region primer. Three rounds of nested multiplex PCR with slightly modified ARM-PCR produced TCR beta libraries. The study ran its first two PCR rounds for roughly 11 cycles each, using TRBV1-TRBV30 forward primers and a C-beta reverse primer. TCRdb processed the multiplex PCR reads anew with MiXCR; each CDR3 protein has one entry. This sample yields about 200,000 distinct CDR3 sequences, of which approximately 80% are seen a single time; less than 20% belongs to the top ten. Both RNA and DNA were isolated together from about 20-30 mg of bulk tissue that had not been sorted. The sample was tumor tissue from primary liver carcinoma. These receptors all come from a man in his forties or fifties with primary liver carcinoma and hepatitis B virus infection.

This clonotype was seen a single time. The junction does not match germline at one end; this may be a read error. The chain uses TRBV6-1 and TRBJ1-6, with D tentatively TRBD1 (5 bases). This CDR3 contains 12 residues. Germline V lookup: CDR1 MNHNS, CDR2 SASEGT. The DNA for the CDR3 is TGTGCCTCCAGGGAGGTCACTTCATCCCTCCACTTT. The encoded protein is CASREVTSSLHF.

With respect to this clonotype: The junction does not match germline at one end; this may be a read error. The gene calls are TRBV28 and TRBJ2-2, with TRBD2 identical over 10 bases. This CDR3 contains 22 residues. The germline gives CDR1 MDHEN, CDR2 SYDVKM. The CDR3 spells CTSISTHRQGTSGRGDTGELFF. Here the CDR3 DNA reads TGTACCAGCATTTCTACACACCGACAGGGCACAAGCGGGAGGGGGGACACCGGGGAGCTGTTTTTT.

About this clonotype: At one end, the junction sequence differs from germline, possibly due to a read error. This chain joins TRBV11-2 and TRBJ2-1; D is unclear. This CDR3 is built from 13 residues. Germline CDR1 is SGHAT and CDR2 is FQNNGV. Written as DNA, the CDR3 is TGTGCCAGCGGCTTCACAGTGATCAATGAGCAGTTCTTC. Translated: CASGFTVINEQFF.

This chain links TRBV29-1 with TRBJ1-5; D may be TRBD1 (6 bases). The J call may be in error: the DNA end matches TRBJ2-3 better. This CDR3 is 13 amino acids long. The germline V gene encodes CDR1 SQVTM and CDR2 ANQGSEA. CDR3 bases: TGCAGCGTTGCCGGACAGATCAATCAGTCCCAGTATTTT. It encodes CSVAGQINQSQYF.

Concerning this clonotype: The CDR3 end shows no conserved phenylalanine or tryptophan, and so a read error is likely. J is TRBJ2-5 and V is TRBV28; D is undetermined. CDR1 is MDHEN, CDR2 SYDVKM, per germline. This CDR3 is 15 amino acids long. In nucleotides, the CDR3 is TGTGCTAGCACCTCGCACACCGGATTCCAAGAGACCCAGTACATC. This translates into CASTSHTGFQETQYI.

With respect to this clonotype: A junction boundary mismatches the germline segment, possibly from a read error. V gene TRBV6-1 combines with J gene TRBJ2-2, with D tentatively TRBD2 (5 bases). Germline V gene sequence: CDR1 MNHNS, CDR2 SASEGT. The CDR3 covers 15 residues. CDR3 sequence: CASTPIRGVTGELFF. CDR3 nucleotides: TGTGCCAGCACTCCGATTCGGGGAGTCACCGGGGAACTGTTTTTT.

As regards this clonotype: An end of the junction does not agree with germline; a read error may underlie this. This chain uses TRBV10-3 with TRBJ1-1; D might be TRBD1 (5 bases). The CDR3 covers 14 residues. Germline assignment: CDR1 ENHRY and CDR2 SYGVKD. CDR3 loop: CAISGHGLDSEVFF. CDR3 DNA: TGTGCCATCAGCGGACATGGTCTGGACTCTGAAGTTTTCTTT.

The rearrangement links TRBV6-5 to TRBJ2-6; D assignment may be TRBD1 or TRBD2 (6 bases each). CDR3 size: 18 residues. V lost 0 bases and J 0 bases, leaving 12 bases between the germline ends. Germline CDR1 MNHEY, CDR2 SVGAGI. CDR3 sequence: CASSYSRRGPSGANVLTF. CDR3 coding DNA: TGTGCCAGCAGTTACTCGCGCCGGGGGCCCTCTGGGGCCAACGTCCTGACTTTC.

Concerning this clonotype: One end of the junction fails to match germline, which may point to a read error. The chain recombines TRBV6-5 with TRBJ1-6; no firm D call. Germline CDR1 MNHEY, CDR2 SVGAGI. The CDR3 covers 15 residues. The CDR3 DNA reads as TGTGCCAGCAGAAAATCACCCGAGGATAACTCACCCCTCCACTTT. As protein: CASRKSPEDNSPLHF.

The CDR3 coding sequence is TGTGCCAGCAGCTTTGACAATCGGAGCTATGAGCAGTACTTC. This codes for CASSFDNRSYEQYF. This sequence joins TRBV12-1 and TRBJ2-7. TRBV12-1 is a pseudogene. CDR3 size: 14 residues.

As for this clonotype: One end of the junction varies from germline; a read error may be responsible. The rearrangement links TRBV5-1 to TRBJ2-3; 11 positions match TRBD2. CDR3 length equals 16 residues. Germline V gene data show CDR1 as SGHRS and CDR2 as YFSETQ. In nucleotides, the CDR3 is TGCGCCAGCAGCCCGGGACTAGCGGCCCCAGCGGATACGCACTATTTT. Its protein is CASSPGLAAPADTHYF.

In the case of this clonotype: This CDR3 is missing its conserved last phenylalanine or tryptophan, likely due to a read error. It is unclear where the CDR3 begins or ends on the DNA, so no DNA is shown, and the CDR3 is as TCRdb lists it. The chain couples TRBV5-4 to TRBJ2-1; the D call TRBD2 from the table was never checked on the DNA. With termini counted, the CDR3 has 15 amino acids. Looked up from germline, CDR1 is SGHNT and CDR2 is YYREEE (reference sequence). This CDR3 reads CASSSNSGDLNEKFL.

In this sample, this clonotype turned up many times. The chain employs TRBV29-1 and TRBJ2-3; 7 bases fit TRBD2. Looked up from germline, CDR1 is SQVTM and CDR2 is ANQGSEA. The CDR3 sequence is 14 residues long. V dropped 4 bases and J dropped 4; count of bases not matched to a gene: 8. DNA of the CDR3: TGCAGCGTTGGCTACGCGGGAGCGTCAGATACGCAGTATTTT. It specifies CSVGYAGASDTQYF.

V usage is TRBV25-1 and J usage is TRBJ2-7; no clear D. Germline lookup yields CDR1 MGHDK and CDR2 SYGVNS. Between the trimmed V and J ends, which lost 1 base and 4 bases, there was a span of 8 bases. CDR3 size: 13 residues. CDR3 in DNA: TGTGCCAGCAGTGAATGGGCTGCTTACGAGCAGTACTTC. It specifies CASSEWAAYEQYF.

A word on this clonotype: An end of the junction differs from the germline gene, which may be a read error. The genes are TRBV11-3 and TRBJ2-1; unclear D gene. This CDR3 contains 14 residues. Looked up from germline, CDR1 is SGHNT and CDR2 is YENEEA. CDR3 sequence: CASILGLSNNEQFF. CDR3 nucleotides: TGTGCCAGCATCTTAGGGCTCAGCAACAATGAACAGTTCTTC.

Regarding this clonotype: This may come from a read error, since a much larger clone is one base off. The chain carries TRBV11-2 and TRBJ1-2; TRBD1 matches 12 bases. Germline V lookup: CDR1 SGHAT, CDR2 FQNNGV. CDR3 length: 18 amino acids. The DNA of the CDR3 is TGTGCCAGCAGCCGGTCCTCCGGGACAGGGGGCGCTGGGGATGGCTACGCCTTC. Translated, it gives CASSRSSGTGGAGDGYAF.

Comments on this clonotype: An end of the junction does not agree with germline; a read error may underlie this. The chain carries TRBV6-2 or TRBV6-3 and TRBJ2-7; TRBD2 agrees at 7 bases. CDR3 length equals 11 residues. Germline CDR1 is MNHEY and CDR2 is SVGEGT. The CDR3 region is CASSSSGIRNF. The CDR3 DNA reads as TGTGCCAGCAGTTCGAGCGGGATCAGGAATTTC.

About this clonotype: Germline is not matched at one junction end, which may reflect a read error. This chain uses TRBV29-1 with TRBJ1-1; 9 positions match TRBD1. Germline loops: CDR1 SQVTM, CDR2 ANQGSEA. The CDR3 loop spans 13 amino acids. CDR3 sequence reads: CNVEGQGNTKAFF. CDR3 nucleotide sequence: TGCAACGTTGAAGGACAGGGGAACACTAAAGCTTTCTTT.

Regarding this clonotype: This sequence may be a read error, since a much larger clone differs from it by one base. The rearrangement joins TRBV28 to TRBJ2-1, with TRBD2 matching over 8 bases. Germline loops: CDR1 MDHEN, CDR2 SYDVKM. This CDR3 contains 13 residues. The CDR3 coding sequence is TGTGCCAGCAGCTGGACTAGCCCCAATGAGCTGTTCTTC. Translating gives CASSWTSPNELFF.

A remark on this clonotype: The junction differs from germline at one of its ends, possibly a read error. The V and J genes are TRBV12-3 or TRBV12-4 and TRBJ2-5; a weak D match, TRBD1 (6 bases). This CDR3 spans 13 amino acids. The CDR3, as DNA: TGTGCCTGCAGTCTAGGGGGAGTTGAGACCCAGTACTTC. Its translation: CACSLGGVETQYF.

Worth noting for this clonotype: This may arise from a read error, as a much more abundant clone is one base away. The CDR3 coding sequence is TGTGCCTGGAACCCTGCGGGACAGGGAAGGTCCACTGAAGCTTTCTTT. It yields the protein CAWNPAGQGRSTEAFF. This chain joins TRBV30 and TRBJ1-1; 9 bases match TRBD1. Germline loops: CDR1 GTSNPN, CDR2 SVGIG (reference sequence). The CDR3 runs 16 residues. Trimming at V came to 4 bases and at J to 4 bases, leaving 13 bases not matched to a gene.

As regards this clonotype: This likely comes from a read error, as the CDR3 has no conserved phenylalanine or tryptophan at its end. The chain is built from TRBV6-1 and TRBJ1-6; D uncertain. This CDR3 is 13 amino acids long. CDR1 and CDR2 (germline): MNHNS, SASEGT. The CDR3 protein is CANSELGNSPLHY. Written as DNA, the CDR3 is TGTGCCAACAGTGAATTAGGGAATTCACCCCTCCACTAT.

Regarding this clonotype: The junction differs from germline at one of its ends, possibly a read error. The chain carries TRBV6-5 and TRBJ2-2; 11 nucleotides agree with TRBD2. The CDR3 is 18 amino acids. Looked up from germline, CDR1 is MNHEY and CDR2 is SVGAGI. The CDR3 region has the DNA TGTACCAGCAATTACAGTCTAGCGGGAGGCCCTGACCCCGGGGAGCTGTTTTTT. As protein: CTSNYSLAGGPDPGELFF.

CDR3 amino acids: CSVRTSGNWADTQYF. CDR3 coding DNA: TGCAGTGTTCGGACTAGCGGGAATTGGGCAGATACGCAGTACTTC. V usage is TRBV29-1 and J usage is TRBJ2-5; 12 bases fit TRBD2. Per the germline V gene, CDR1 is SQVTM and CDR2 is ANQGSEA. The CDR3 loop spans 15 amino acids.

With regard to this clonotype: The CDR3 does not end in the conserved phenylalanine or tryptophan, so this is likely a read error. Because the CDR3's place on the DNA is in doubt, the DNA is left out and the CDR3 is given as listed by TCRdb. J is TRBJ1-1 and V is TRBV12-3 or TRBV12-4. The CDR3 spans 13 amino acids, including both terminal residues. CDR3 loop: CASSFGINTEALY.

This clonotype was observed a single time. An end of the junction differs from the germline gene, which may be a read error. CDR3 coding DNA: TGTGCCAACAAGCCGACAGGGAACAATCAGCCCCAACATTTT. Protein: CANKPTGNNQPQHF. The V and J genes are TRBV12-3 or TRBV12-4 and TRBJ1-5, with 7 bases identical to TRBD1. The CDR3 sequence is 14 residues long.